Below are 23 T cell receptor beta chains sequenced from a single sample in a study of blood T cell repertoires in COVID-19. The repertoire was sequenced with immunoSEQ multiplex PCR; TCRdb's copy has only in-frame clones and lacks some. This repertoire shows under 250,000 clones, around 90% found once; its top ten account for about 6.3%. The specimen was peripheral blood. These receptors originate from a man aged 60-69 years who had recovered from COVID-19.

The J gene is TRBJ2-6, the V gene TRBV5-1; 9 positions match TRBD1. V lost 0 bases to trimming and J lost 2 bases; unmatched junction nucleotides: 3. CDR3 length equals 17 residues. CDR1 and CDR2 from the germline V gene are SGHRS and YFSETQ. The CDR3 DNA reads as TGCGCCAGCAGCTTGGCCGGGACAGGGACTGGGGCCAACGTCCTGACTTTC. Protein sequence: CASSLAGTGTGANVLTF.

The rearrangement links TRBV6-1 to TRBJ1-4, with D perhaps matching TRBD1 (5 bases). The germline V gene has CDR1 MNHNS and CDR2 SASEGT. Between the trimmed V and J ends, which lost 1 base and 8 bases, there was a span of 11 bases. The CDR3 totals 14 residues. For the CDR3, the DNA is TGTGCCAGCAGTGAAGGGGGCGCATTGGAAAAACTGTTTTTT. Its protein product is CASSEGGALEKLFF.

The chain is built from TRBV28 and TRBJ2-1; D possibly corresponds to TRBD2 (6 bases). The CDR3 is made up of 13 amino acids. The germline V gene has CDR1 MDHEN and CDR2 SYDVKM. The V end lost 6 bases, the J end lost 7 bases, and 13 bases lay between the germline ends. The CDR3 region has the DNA TGTGCCAGCAGCAGTCTAGCGAGGAATGAGCAGTTCTTC. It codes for CASSSLARNEQFF.

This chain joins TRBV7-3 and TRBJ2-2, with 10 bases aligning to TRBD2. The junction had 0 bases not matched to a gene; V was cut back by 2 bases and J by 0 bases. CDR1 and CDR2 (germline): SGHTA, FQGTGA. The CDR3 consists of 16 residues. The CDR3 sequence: CASSLGLAANTGELFF. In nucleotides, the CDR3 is TGTGCCAGCAGCTTAGGACTAGCGGCGAACACCGGGGAGCTGTTTTTT.

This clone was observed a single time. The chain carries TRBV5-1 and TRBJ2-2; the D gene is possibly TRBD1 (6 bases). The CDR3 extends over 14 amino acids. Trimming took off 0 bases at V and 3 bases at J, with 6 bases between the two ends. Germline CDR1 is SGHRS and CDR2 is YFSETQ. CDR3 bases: TGCGCCAGCAGCTTGGCAGGGGACACCGGGGAGCTGTTTTTT. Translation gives CASSLAGDTGELFF.

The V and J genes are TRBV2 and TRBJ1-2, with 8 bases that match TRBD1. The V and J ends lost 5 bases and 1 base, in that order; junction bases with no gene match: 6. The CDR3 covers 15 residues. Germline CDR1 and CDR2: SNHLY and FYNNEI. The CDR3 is CASSPDRGSNYGYTF. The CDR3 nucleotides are TGTGCCAGCAGTCCAGACAGGGGAAGTAACTATGGCTACACCTTC.

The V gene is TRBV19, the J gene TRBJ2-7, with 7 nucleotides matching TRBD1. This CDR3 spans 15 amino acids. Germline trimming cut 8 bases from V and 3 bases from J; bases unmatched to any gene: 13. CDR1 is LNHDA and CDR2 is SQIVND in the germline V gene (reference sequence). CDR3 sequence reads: CASRTSDRAGYEQYF. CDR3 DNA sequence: TGTGCCAGTCGGACCAGTGACAGGGCCGGCTACGAGCAGTACTTC.

CDR3 residues: CASRPGDGKRGAFF. The DNA for the CDR3 is TGTGCCAGCCGTCCGGGAGACGGTAAGCGGGGAGCTTTCTTT. This chain joins TRBV7-9 and TRBJ1-1; D unresolved. V lost 8 bases, J lost 10 bases, and 23 bases lay in between. The CDR3 is made up of 14 amino acids. The V gene's germline CDR1 is SEHNR and CDR2 FQNEAQ (reference sequence).

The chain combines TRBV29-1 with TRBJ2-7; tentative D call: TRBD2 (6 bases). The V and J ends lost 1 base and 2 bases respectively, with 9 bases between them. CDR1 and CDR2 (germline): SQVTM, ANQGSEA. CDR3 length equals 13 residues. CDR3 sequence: CSVEVEGAYEQYF. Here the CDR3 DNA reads TGCAGCGTTGAAGTGGAGGGAGCCTACGAGCAGTACTTC.

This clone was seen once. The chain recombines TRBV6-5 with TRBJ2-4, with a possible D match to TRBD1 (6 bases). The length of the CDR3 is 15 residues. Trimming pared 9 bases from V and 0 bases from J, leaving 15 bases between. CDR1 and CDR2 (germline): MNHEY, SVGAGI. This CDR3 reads CASETGQLAKNIQYF. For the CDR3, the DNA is TGTGCCAGTGAGACAGGTCAATTAGCCAAAAACATTCAGTACTTC.

The CDR3 region is CASNGGGVMEEKLFF. In DNA, the CDR3 is TGTGCCAGTAATGGAGGTGGAGTCATGGAGGAAAAACTGTTTTTT. The chain couples TRBV19 to TRBJ1-4; D unresolved. The CDR3 contains 15 residues. The ends were cut back, 7 bases at V and 8 bases at J, with 20 bases in the middle. Per germline, CDR1 LNHDA and CDR2 SQIVND (reference sequence).

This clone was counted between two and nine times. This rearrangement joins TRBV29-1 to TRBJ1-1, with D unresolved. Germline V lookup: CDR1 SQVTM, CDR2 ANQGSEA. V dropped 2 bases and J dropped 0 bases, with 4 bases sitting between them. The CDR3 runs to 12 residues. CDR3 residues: CSVEFMNTEAFF. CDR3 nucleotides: TGCAGCGTTGAATTCATGAACACTGAAGCTTTCTTT. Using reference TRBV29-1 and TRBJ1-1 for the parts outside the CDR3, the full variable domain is SAVISQKPSRDICQRGTSLTIQCQVDSQVTMMFWYRQQPGQSLTLIATANQGSEATYESGFVIDKFPISRPNLTFSTLTVSNMSPEDSSIYLCSVEFMNTEAFFGQGTRLTVV.

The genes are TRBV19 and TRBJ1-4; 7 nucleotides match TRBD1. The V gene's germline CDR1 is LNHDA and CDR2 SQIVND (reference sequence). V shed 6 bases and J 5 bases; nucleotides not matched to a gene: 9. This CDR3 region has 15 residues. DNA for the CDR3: TGTGCCAGTAGCCCGGGACAGCTGCTAAATGAAAAACTGTTTTTT. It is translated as CASSPGQLLNEKLFF.

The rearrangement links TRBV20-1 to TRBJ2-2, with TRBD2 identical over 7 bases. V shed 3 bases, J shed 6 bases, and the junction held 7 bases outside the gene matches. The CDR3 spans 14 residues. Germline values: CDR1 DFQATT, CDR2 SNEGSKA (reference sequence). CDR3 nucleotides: TGCAGTGCTAGTGGGACTACCGGCGCCGGGGAGCTGTTTTTT. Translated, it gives CSASGTTGAGELFF.

The CDR3 loop is CASSDRGHQPQHF. CDR3 nucleotide sequence: TGCGCCAGCTCCGACAGGGGGCATCAGCCCCAGCATTTT. The rearrangement links TRBV10-2 to TRBJ1-5, with TRBD1 matching over 10 bases. The ends lost 8 bases at V and 5 bases at J; junction bases unmatched: 3. This CDR3 spans 13 amino acids. Germline V gene lookup returns CDR1 WSHSY and CDR2 SAAADI.

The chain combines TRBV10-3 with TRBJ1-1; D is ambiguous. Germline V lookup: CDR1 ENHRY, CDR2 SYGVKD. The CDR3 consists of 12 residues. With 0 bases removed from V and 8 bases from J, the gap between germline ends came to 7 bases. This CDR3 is CAISESWAEAFF. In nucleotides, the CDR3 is TGTGCCATCAGTGAGTCCTGGGCAGAAGCTTTCTTT.

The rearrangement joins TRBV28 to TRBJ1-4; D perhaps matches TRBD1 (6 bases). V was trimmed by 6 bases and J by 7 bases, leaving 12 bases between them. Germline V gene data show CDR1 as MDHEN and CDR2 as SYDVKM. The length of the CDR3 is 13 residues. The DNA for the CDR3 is TGTGCCAGCAGAGCCGGGACACCTGAAAAACTGTTTTTT. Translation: CASRAGTPEKLFF.

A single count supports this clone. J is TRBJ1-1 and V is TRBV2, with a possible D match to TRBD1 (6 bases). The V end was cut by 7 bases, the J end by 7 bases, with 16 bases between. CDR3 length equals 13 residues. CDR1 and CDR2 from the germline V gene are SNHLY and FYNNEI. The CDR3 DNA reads TGTGCCAGCACACCCAACAGGGTTAGTGAAGCTTTCTTT. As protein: CASTPNRVSEAFF. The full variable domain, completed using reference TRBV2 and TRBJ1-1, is EPEVTQTPSHQVTQMGQEVILRCVPISNHLYFYWYRQILGQKVEFLVSFYNNEISEKSEIFDDQFSVERPDGSNFTLKIRSTKLEDSAMYFCASTPNRVSEAFFGQGTRLTVV.

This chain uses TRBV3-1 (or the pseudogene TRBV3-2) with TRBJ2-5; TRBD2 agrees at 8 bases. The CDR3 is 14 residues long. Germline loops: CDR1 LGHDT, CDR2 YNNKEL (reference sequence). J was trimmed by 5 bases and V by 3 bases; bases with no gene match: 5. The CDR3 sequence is CASSQRGAGETQYF. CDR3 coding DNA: TGTGCCAGCAGCCAGCGGGGGGCGGGGGAGACCCAGTACTTC.

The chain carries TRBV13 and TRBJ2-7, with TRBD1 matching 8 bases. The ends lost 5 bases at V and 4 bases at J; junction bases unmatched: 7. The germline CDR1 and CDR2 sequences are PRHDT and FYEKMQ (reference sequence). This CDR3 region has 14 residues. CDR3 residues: CASSRRDRIYEQYF. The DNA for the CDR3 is TGTGCCAGCAGCCGACGGGACAGGATTTACGAGCAGTACTTC.

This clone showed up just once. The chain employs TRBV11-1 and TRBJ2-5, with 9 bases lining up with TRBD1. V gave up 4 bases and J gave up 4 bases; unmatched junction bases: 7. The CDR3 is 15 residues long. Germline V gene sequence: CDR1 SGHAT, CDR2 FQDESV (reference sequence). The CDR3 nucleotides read TGTGCCAGCAGCTCGGGGACAGGGAGATTAGAGACCCAGTACTTC. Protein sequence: CASSSGTGRLETQYF.

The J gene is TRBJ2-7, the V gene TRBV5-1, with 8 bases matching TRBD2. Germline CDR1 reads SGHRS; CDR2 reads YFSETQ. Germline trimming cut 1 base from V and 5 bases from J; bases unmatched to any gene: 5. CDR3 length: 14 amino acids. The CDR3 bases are TGCGCCAGCAGCTTGAAGCGGGAGCCCAACGAGCAGTACTTC. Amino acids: CASSLKREPNEQYF.

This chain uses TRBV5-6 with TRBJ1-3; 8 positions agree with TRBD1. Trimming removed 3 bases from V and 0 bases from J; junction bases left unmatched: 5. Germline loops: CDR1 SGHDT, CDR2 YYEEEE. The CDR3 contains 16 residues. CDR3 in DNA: TGTGCCAGCAGCTGGGGGACAGGCAGCTCTGGAAACACCATATATTTT. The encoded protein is CASSWGTGSSGNTIYF. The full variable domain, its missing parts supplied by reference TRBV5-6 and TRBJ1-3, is DAGVTQSPTHLIKTRGQQVTLRCSPKSGHDTVSWYQQALGQGPQFIFQYYEEEERQRGNFPDRFSGHQFPNYSSELNVNALLLGDSALYLCASSWGTGSSGNTIYFGEGSWLTVV.